The 27 T cell receptor beta chains presented below share a single source sample, sequenced in a study of preoperative IRX-2 immunotherapy in early breast cancer. Treatment meaning: preoperative locoregional IRX-2 cytokine immunotherapy. Method: immunoSEQ multiplex PCR; TCRdb's copy keeps in-frame clones and lacks some. Of about 98,000 clones in the sample, roughly 89% are singletons; the top ten hold 2% to 2.5%. Sequenced here: tumor tissue, sampled after IRX-2 immunotherapy. The receptors come from a human donor with breast cancer.

The genes are TRBV6-8 and TRBJ2-1, with TRBD2 matching 8 bases. The CDR3 runs 16 residues. V lost 5 bases and J lost 4; bases outside the gene matches: 10. The V gene's germline CDR1 is MNHGY and CDR2 SAAAGT. The CDR3 protein is CASSLLSGRGYNEQFF. The CDR3 nucleotides read TGTGCCAGCAGTCTACTGAGCGGGAGRGGGTACAATGAGCAGTTCTTC.

The rearrangement links TRBV6-8 to TRBJ2-7; TRBD1 might be the D (6 bases). The germline gives CDR1 MNHGY, CDR2 SAAAGT. V was trimmed by 5 bases and J by 2 bases, leaving 16 bases between them. This CDR3 contains 15 residues. CDR3 coding DNA: TGTGCCAGCAGTGTTCCAGGGGCTCTCCCCTACGAGCAGTACTTC. It translates to CASSVPGALPYEQYF.

The V and J genes are TRBV18 and TRBJ2-7; 8 bases map to TRBD1. Trimming cost V 3 bases and J 7 bases; bases outside gene matches: 5. The V gene's germline CDR1 is KGHSH and CDR2 LQKENI. The CDR3 loop spans 13 amino acids. CDR3 nucleotides: TGTGCCAGCTCACCGACACAGGGGGGAGAGCAGTACTTC. It is translated as CASSPTQGGEQYF.

V gene TRBV5-1 combines with J gene TRBJ2-1; D could derive from TRBD1 or TRBD2 (5 bases each). From germline, CDR1 is SGHRS and CDR2 YFSETQ. The V gene lost 0 bases and the J gene lost 0 bases, with 10 bases spanning the gap. This CDR3 region has 16 residues. The DNA for the CDR3 is TGCGCCAGCAGCTTGGAGGGACGAAACTCCTACAATGAGCAGTTCTTC. It encodes CASSLEGRNSYNEQFF.

The chain recombines TRBV7-5 with TRBJ2-3; TRBD1 is the table's D call and was not checked against the DNA. TRBV7-5 is reported as a pseudogene. The CDR3 spans 15 residues. Written as DNA, the CDR3 is TGTGCCAGCAGTCCCGGACAGGATCGCACAGATACGCAGTATTTT. This sequence encodes CASSPGQDRTDTQYF.

For this clone: Germline and junction disagree at one end, which may indicate a read error. The chain carries TRBV6-8 and TRBJ2-7; 15 bases fit TRBD2. In germline, CDR1 is MNHGY, CDR2 SAAAGT. This CDR3 has 18 amino acids. CDR3 loop: CAISTRTSGRGGSYEQYF. CDR3 bases: TGTGCCATCAGTACCCGGACTAGCGGGAGGGGCGGATCCTACGAGCAGTACTTC.

This chain links TRBV28 with TRBJ1-1; TRBD1 aligns across 7 bases. Germline-derived CDR1 and CDR2 are MDHEN and SYDVKM. V shed 5 bases and J 6 bases; nucleotides not matched to a gene: 12. The CDR3 is 15 residues long. The CDR3 nucleotides read TGTGCCAGCAGTAGGTTTCAGGGGGTGGTACCTGAAGCTTTCTTT. Translated: CASSRFQGVVPEAFF.

This chain links TRBV2 with TRBJ2-3, with a possible D match to TRBD2 (6 bases). The CDR3 contains 14 residues. Germline V gene data show CDR1 as SNHLY and CDR2 as FYNNEI. Trimming cost V 5 bases and J 10 bases, with 19 bases left between them. CDR3 DNA: TGTGCCAGCAGTAACTCGGGACTCCCCTCGGCGCAGTATTTT. Protein sequence: CASSNSGLPSAQYF.

The chain is built from TRBV28 and TRBJ1-6; 7 nucleotides line up with TRBD1. Germline CDR1 reads MDHEN; CDR2 reads SYDVKM. This CDR3 has 14 amino acids. J lost 4 bases, V lost 7 bases, and 4 bases had no gene match. Written as DNA, the CDR3 is TGTGCCAGCAAGGACAGGTTTTATAATTCACCCCTCCACTTT. Protein sequence: CASKDRFYNSPLHF.

The gene calls are TRBV7-1 and TRBJ2-1; 11 bases map to TRBD2. TRBV7-1 carries the ORF label, with uncertain function. The V gene end was trimmed by 5 bases and the J gene end by 7 bases; junction bases not matched to a gene: 7. The length of the CDR3 is 15 residues. The CDR3 loop reads CASSPQLAGVNEQFF. The CDR3 DNA reads TGTGCCAGCAGCCCCCAACTAGCGGGAGTTAATGAGCAGTTCTTC.

This rearrangement joins TRBV19 to TRBJ1-5; D is perhaps TRBD1 (5 bases). Per germline, CDR1 LNHDA and CDR2 SQIVND (reference sequence). Trimming pared 9 bases from V and 5 bases from J, leaving 14 bases between. CDR3 length equals 13 residues. CDR3 residues: CASQGGRDQPQHF. CDR3 in DNA: TGTGCCAGCCAGGGTGGCAGGGATCAGCCCCAGCATTTT.

The V and J genes are TRBV5-1 and TRBJ1-1, with 7 bases aligning to TRBD1. Germline values: CDR1 SGHRS, CDR2 YFSETQ. The V and J ends lost 0 bases and 0 bases, in that order; junction bases with no gene match: 8. There are 17 residues in the CDR3. CDR3 sequence: CASSLDRGHDLNTEAFF. In nucleotides, the CDR3 is TGCGCCAGCAGCTTGGACAGGGGACACGACCTGAACACTGAAGCTTTCTTT.

The chain uses TRBV5-1 and TRBJ2-3, with 11 positions matching TRBD2. From germline, CDR1 is SGHRS and CDR2 YFSETQ. Trimming took 4 bases from V and 5 from J; bases not matched to a gene: 9. The CDR3 extends over 16 amino acids. The DNA of the CDR3 is TGCGCCAGCAGCAGGATGACTAGCGGGGTTGGAGATACGCAGTATTTT. Its translation: CASSRMTSGVGDTQYF. Together with reference TRBV5-1 and TRBJ2-3, the CDR3 gives the full variable domain: KAGVTQTPRYLIKTRGQQVTLSCSPISGHRSVSWYQQTPGQGLQFLFEYFSETQRNKGNFPGRFSGRQFSNSRSEMNVSTLELGDSALYLCASSRMTSGVGDTQYFGPGTRLTVL.

This sequence joins TRBV19 and TRBJ2-5; D is ambiguous. Germline CDR1 is LNHDA and CDR2 is SQIVND (reference sequence). The CDR3 contains 14 residues. Trimming removed 1 base at V and 4 bases at J, with 10 bases between. The CDR3, as DNA: TGTGCCAGTAGTATAGTAGGAGCAGGAGAGACCCAGTACTTC. As protein: CASSIVGAGETQYF.

The chain has TRBV11-3 and TRBJ2-6; D unresolved. Germline CDR1 reads SGHNT; CDR2 reads YENEEA. CDR3 length equals 15 residues. Between the trimmed V and J ends, which lost 5 bases and 1 base, there was a span of 9 bases. The CDR3 reads CASSQTVSGANVLTF. CDR3 nucleotide sequence: TGTGCCAGCAGCCAAACGGTATCTGGGGCCAACGTCCTGACTTTC.

The V call is TRBV19, the J call TRBJ2-3; 15 bases agree with TRBD2. The trim removed 4 bases at V and 3 bases at J, leaving 2 bases unmatched. This CDR3 has 16 residues. Germline CDR1 and CDR2: LNHDA and SQIVND (reference sequence). CDR3 in amino acids: CASSTGTSGRTDTQYF. CDR3 DNA sequence: TGTGCCAGTAGTACGGGGACTAGCGGGAGGACAGATACGCAGTATTTT.

The chain is built from TRBV18 and TRBJ1-6, with unresolved D. CDR3 length: 15 amino acids. V was clipped by 3 bases and J by 14 bases, with 20 bases between them. Looked up from germline, CDR1 is KGHSH and CDR2 is LQKENI. This CDR3 reads CASSPLGGLGFTLHF. Here the CDR3 DNA reads TGTGCCAGCTCACCCCTCGGCGGTTTGGGTTTTACCCTCCACTTT.

The genes are TRBV5-1 and TRBJ2-7; no firm D call. This CDR3 spans 14 amino acids. The germline gives CDR1 SGHRS, CDR2 YFSETQ. V was trimmed by 4 bases and J by 1 base, leaving 12 bases between them. CDR3 DNA sequence: TGCGCCAGCAGCCCCGGATCTACTTCCTACGAGCAGTACTTC. This gives the protein CASSPGSTSYEQYF.

The chain has TRBV11-1 and TRBJ2-1; D possibly corresponds to TRBD1 (7 bases). This CDR3 comprises 15 residues. Trimming left V 5 bases short and J 4 bases short, with 15 bases between. The V gene's germline CDR1 is SGHAT and CDR2 FQDESV (reference sequence). CDR3: CASSTRDSGYNEQFF. The DNA for the CDR3 is TGTGCCAGCAGCACAAGGGACAGCGGGTACAATGAGCAGTTCTTC.

V is TRBV18 and J is TRBJ1-1; tentative D call: TRBD1 (6 bases). CDR1 and CDR2 from the germline V gene are KGHSH and LQKENI. This CDR3 has 14 amino acids. Trimming cost V 1 base and J 1 base, with 7 bases left between them. The CDR3 bases are TGTGCCAGCTCACCACAACAGGGGAACACTGAAGCTTTCTTT. It specifies CASSPQQGNTEAFF. Using reference TRBV18 and TRBJ1-1 for the parts outside the CDR3, the full variable domain is NAGVMQNPRHLVRRRGQEARLRCSPMKGHSHVYWYRQLPEEGLKFMVYLQKENIIDESGMPKERFSAEFPKEGPSILRIQQVVRGDSAAYFCASSPQQGNTEAFFGQGTRLTVV.

This rearrangement joins TRBV6-8 to TRBJ2-7; 11 nucleotides align to TRBD2. V trimming: 8 bases; J trimming: 5 bases; junction bases outside the gene matches: 8. This CDR3 is 14 amino acids long. The germline gives CDR1 MNHGY, CDR2 SAAAGT. The CDR3 region is CASGASGRLNEQYF. CDR3 coding DNA: TGTGCCAGCGGCGCTAGCGGGAGGCTCAACGAGCAGTACTTC.

The rearrangement links TRBV7-1 to TRBJ2-1; D remains unclear. TRBV7-1 qualifies as an ORF whose function is uncertain. The germline V and J ends were trimmed by 4 bases and 0 bases, with 13 bases remaining between them. CDR3 size: 16 residues. In nucleotides, the CDR3 is TGTGCCAGCAGCTTAATGCAGGCAAGCTCCTACAATGAGCAGTTCTTC. Encoded protein: CASSLMQASSYNEQFF.

V usage is TRBV5-1 and J usage is TRBJ1-1; no clear D. There are 15 residues in the CDR3. The V end lost 1 base, the J end lost 2 bases, and 12 bases lay between the germline ends. CDR1 and CDR2 from the germline V gene are SGHRS and YFSETQ. The CDR3 bases are TGCGCCAGCAGCTTGAGACCGAACACCAACACTGAAGCTTTCTTT. Translating it yields CASSLRPNTNTEAFF.

This clone was found once. V and J are TRBV11-3 and TRBJ1-4; a possible D gene is TRBD1 (5 bases). Germline values: CDR1 SGHNT, CDR2 YENEEA. Trimming stripped 3 bases from V and 6 bases from J, with 11 bases between. The CDR3 is made up of 14 amino acids. The CDR3 loop is CASSFRDYDEKLFF. CDR3 nucleotide sequence: TGTGCCAGCAGCTTCCGGGACTATGATGAAAAACTGTTTTTT.

The V call is TRBV28, the J call TRBJ1-1; the D is unclear. Per germline, CDR1 MDHEN and CDR2 SYDVKM. Trimming stripped 6 bases from V and 9 bases from J, with 20 bases between. The CDR3 has 14 amino acids. In DNA form, the CDR3 reads TGTGCCAGCAGCTTCCAACCACCTACCCCGAAAGCTTTCTTT. It specifies CASSFQPPTPKAFF. The full variable domain, completed using reference TRBV28 and TRBJ1-1, is DVKVTQSSRYLVKRTGEKVFLECVQDMDHENMFWYRQDPGLGLRLIYFSYDVKMKEKGDIPEGYSVSREKKERFSLILESASTNQTSMYLCASSFQPPTPKAFFGQGTRLTVV.

V gene TRBV15 combines with J gene TRBJ2-7; 9 bases are shared with TRBD1. CDR3 length: 16 amino acids. J gave up 5 bases and V 2 bases, and 10 bases lay outside the gene matches. Germline CDR1 reads LNHNV; CDR2 reads YYDKDF (reference sequence). The chain's CDR3 is CATSRKSGTGFHEQYF. CDR3 sequence (DNA): TGTGCCACCAGCAGAAAATCCGGGACAGGGTTCCACGAGCAGTACTTC.

This clone occurred a few times. Here the CDR3 reads CASSGAPRGYAKNIQYF. CDR3 DNA sequence: TGTGCCAGCAGCGGGGCCCCCAGGGGGTATGCCAAAAACATTCAGTACTTC. This sequence joins TRBV11-3 and TRBJ2-4, with 7 bases that match TRBD1. Germline lookup yields CDR1 SGHNT and CDR2 YENEEA. V lost 5 bases to trimming and J lost 1 base; unmatched junction nucleotides: 11. The CDR3 is 17 amino acids.